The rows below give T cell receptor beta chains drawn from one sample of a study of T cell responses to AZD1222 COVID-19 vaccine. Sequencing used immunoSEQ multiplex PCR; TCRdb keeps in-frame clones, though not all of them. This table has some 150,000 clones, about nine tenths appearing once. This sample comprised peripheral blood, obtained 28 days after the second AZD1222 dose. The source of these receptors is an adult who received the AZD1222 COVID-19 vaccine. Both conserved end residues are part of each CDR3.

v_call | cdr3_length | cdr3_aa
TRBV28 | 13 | CASRPGQGPEQYF
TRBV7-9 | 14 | CASSSGQGAHEQYF
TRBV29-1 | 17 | CSVVIRMSPETNEKLFF
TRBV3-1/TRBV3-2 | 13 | CASSRQVNTEAFF
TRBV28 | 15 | CASSSSGRFGNEQFF
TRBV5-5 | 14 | CASSPGGGSGELFF
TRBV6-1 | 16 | CASSDSGTSGYNEQFF
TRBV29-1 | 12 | CSGGTGRSGAFF
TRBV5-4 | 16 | CASSLGTRTGGYEQYF
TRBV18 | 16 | CASSPPSLADTGELFF
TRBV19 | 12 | CASSIGGNEQFF
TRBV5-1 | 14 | CASSLDQLNEKLFF
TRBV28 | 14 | CASALGGYQETQYF
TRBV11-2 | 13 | CASSFIGDHGYTF
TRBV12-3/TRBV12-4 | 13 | CASSLGQYYEQYF
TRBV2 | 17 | CASLRGLAGPEGETQYF
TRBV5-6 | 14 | CASSLAAGVNGYTF
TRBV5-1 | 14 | CASSAGGAEGEQYF
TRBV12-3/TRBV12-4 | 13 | CASRGGWEQPQHF
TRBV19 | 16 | CASSIVVTGRTGELFF
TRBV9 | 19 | CASSVAGTSGRGGYNEQFF
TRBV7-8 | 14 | CASSAGRASYEQYF